This T cell receptor (beta chain) was sequenced during a study of blood T cells in healthy people across ages. Overall study findings and caveats: Age advanced and TCR beta diversity per million T cells fell, roughly linearly. The unknown donor CMV status may have confounded expanded clonotype changes.

This CDR3 spans 16 amino acids. Germline V CDR1 and CDR2: DFQATT, SNEGSKA (reference sequence). V was clipped by 0 bases and J by 1 base; unmatched bases: 4. Regarding this clonotype: What it binds is not known.

Individuals who donated were healthy Caucasians from Russia aged roughly 6 to 95. Through a sample-barcoded 5' primer and a J-beta primer mix, a second PCR was run for 7 to 11 cycles. Every cDNA was tagged by a template-switch adaptor with 12 random nucleotides. TCRdb independently ran MiXCR on the 5' RACE reads; one entry per CDR3 protein. The profile shows about 690,000 distinct CDR3 sequences, less than 45% of them singletons. This chain uses TRBV20-1 with TRBJ1-5; TRBD1 matches 9 bases. The clonotype comes from a man aged 80 or over in good health. Sequencing input: blood. The chain's CDR3 is CSARDGTGLSNQPQHF. DNA for the CDR3: TGCAGTGCTAGAGATGGGACAGGGTTGAGCAATCAGCCCCAGCATTTT.